Shown below are 22 T cell receptor beta chains from a single sample sequenced in a study of Graves' ophthalmopathy and Graves' hyperthyroidism. Investigators amplified TCR beta CDR3 regions from RNA transcripts. First-round RT-PCR relied on HTBI primers, and a second-round multiplex PCR came next. TCRdb itself ran the multiplex PCR reads through MiXCR, one entry per CDR3 protein. This repertoire shows hundreds of thousands of distinct CDR3 sequences, over 40% found once; its top ten account for over 2.5%. The sequenced sample consisted of peripheral blood. The receptors derive from an adult man with Graves' ophthalmopathy.

This clonotype was seen a handful of times. The CDR3 DNA reads TGTGCCAGCAGTGAATCGGCAGGGTACACCGGGGAGCTGTTTTTT. Amino acids: CASSESAGYTGELFF. V usage is TRBV25-1 and J usage is TRBJ2-2; D perhaps matches TRBD1 (5 bases). V was cut by 1 base and J by 3 bases, with 9 bases left in between. The V gene's germline CDR1 is MGHDK and CDR2 SYGVNS. This CDR3 contains 15 residues.

This sequence joins TRBV29-1 and TRBJ2-2, with 7 bases lining up with TRBD2. After removal of 6 bases from V and 3 bases from J, the junction contained 4 bases not matched to a gene. CDR1 is SQVTM and CDR2 is ANQGSEA in the germline V gene. The length of the CDR3 is 13 residues. The CDR3 DNA follows: TGCAGCGTCGCCGGACTAGACACCGGGGAGCTGTTTTTT. Encoded protein: CSVAGLDTGELFF.

The V and J genes are TRBV29-1 and TRBJ1-2, with 8 bases matching TRBD1. This CDR3 is built from 12 residues. Germline values: CDR1 SQVTM, CDR2 ANQGSEA. CDR3 sequence reads: CSAVDRGGGNTF. The CDR3 nucleotides read TGCAGTGCTGTCGACAGGGGCGGTGGAAACACCTTC.

The CDR3 spells CASSLAPGGAGTQYF. In nucleotides, the CDR3 is TGCGCCAGCAGCTTGGCGCCGGGAGGTGCAGGGACCCAGTACTTC. This chain connects TRBV5-1 to TRBJ2-5, with 7 nucleotides matching TRBD2. The V and J ends lost 0 bases and 7 bases, in that order; junction bases with no gene match: 9. Looked up from germline, CDR1 is SGHRS and CDR2 is YFSETQ. CDR3 size: 15 residues.

The V call is TRBV5-6, the J call TRBJ2-5, with 10 bases aligning to TRBD2. The germline V gene has CDR1 SGHDT and CDR2 YYEEEE. The CDR3 runs 16 residues. The ends lost 2 bases at V and 6 bases at J; junction bases unmatched: 10. CDR3 nucleotides: TGTGCCAGCAGCTTCGGACTAGCGGAAGACGGAAAGACCCAGTACTTC. This gives the protein CASSFGLAEDGKTQYF.

As to this clonotype: A much larger clone lies a single base off, so this may be a read error. This rearrangement joins TRBV7-9 to TRBJ2-2; 12 bases are shared with TRBD1. V lost 8 bases to trimming and J lost 5 bases; unmatched junction nucleotides: 6. The CDR3 loop spans 15 amino acids. Per the germline V gene, CDR1 is SEHNR and CDR2 is FQNEAQ (reference sequence). CDR3 bases: TGTGCCAGCGGACAGGGACAGGGGGCAACCGGGGAGCTGTTTTTT. Its protein is CASGQGQGATGELFF.

The sample holds many counts of this clonotype. The chain is built from TRBV5-1 and TRBJ2-7, with 13 bases aligning to TRBD2. CDR3 length equals 15 residues. Trimming took 1 base from V and 5 from J; bases not matched to a gene: 3. Germline V lookup: CDR1 SGHRS, CDR2 YFSETQ. Here the CDR3 reads CASSLIGLAGDEQYF. In DNA, the CDR3 is TGCGCCAGCAGCTTGATAGGACTAGCGGGAGACGAGCAGTACTTC. Based on the CDR3 plus reference TRBV5-1 and TRBJ2-7, the full variable domain is KAGVTQTPRYLIKTRGQQVTLSCSPISGHRSVSWYQQTPGQGLQFLFEYFSETQRNKGNFPGRFSGRQFSNSRSEMNVSTLELGDSALYLCASSLIGLAGDEQYFGPGTRLTVT.

The chain is built from TRBV12-3 or TRBV12-4 and TRBJ1-2; TRBD1 matches 7 bases. The junction had 4 bases not matched to a gene; V was cut back by 4 bases and J by 2 bases. The CDR3 contains 14 residues. Written as DNA, the CDR3 is TGTGCCAGCAGTTATTTGACAGGGAACTATGGCTACACCTTC. Translation gives CASSYLTGNYGYTF.

The V call is TRBV10-2, the J call TRBJ1-1, with 7 bases identical to TRBD1. The CDR3 has 17 amino acids. CDR1 is WSHSY and CDR2 is SAAADI in the germline V gene. Losses at the gene ends were 7 bases for V and 0 bases for J; bases not matched to a gene: 14. As DNA, the CDR3 is TGCGCCAGCAATTCGGGACAGAGTGAAAGAATGAACACTGAAGCTTTCTTT. Protein: CASNSGQSERMNTEAFF.

This clonotype was counted at least ten times. The CDR3 spells CASSEGGEDTGELFF. In DNA form, the CDR3 reads TGTGCCAGCAGTGAAGGGGGGGAGGACACCGGGGAGCTGTTTTTT. This chain uses TRBV2 with TRBJ2-2, with D possibly TRBD2 on 6 matching bases. Germline values: CDR1 SNHLY, CDR2 FYNNEI. Trimming removed 1 base from V and 3 bases from J, with 9 bases in between. CDR3 length: 15 residues. Full variable domain (remainder filled in from reference TRBV2 and TRBJ2-2): EPEVTQTPSHQVTQMGQEVILRCVPISNHLYFYWYRQILGQKVEFLVSFYNNEISEKSEIFDDQFSVERPDGSNFTLKIRSTKLEDSAMYFCASSEGGEDTGELFFGEGSRLTVL.

This rearrangement joins TRBV4-3 to TRBJ1-6, with D possibly being TRBD1 (5 bases). The V and J ends lost 0 bases and 10 bases respectively, with 16 bases between them. CDR3 size: 16 residues. Germline V gives CDR1 LGHNA, CDR2 YSLEER. This chain's CDR3 is CASSQDLVRANSPLHF. The DNA of the CDR3 is TGCGCCAGCAGCCAAGATCTGGTCAGGGCGAACTCACCCCTCCACTTT.

Comments on this clonotype: This may be a read error: a much more frequent sequence differs by one nucleotide. J is TRBJ1-1 and V is TRBV5-1; 7 positions match TRBD1. The CDR3 is 14 residues long. The germline gives CDR1 SGHRS, CDR2 YFSETQ. The CDR3 DNA sequence: TGCGCCAGCAGCCTGGGACAGTCTCGCACTGGAGCTTTCTTT. Protein: CASSLGQSRTGAFF.

This clonotype was observed many times. V gene TRBV19 combines with J gene TRBJ1-4; D not certain. The V gene's germline CDR1 is LNHDA and CDR2 SQIVND (reference sequence). Trimming removed 8 bases from V and 0 bases from J, with 16 bases in between. The CDR3 runs to 16 residues. The CDR3 nucleotides are TGTGCCAGTTCCGATAGGAGCATGGCAACTAATGAAAAACTGTTTTTT. This gives the protein CASSDRSMATNEKLFF.

This clonotype was observed many times. The chain combines TRBV20-1 with TRBJ2-7; 14 bases are shared with TRBD2. V trimming: 3 bases; J trimming: 3 bases; junction bases outside the gene matches: 1. The germline V gene encodes CDR1 DFQATT and CDR2 SNEGSKA (reference sequence). The CDR3 consists of 14 residues. CDR3 sequence reads: CSARGLAGVYEQYF. CDR3 nucleotide sequence: TGCAGTGCTAGGGGACTAGCGGGAGTCTACGAGCAGTACTTC.

This clonotype has ten or more counts. This chain connects TRBV7-2 to TRBJ1-2; a possible D gene is TRBD1 (6 bases). The CDR3 covers 13 residues. Per germline, CDR1 SGHTA and CDR2 FQGNSA. V dropped 0 bases and J dropped 8 bases, with 10 bases sitting between them. The CDR3 reads CASSLAQGYGYTF. CDR3 nucleotide sequence: TGTGCCAGCAGCTTAGCACAGGGTTACGGCTACACCTTC.

The sample holds many counts of this clonotype. J is TRBJ1-5 and V is TRBV24-1; no clear D. The length of the CDR3 is 13 residues. Germline V gives CDR1 KGHDR, CDR2 SFDVKD. The V end was cut by 5 bases, the J end by 7 bases, with 11 bases between. The DNA for the CDR3 is TGTGCCACCAGTGGGGAGGGAGGCCAGCCCCAGCATTTT. Its translation is CATSGEGGQPQHF.

The V call is TRBV7-2, the J call TRBJ2-7; TRBD1 matches at 9 bases. V lost 2 bases, J lost 4 bases, and 6 bases stayed unmatched. CDR3 length: 15 residues. Germline values: CDR1 SGHTA, CDR2 FQGNSA. CDR3 sequence: CASSLRDRAPYEQYF. The CDR3, as DNA: TGTGCCAGCAGCTTACGGGACAGGGCCCCTTACGAGCAGTACTTC.

On this clonotype itself: It may be a read error: a sequence one base away is much more abundant. This likely comes from a read error, as the CDR3 has no conserved phenylalanine or tryptophan at its end. This rearrangement joins TRBV9 to TRBJ2-5, with D possibly matching TRBD2 (6 bases). V lost 3 bases to trimming and J lost 4 bases, with 16 bases between them. The CDR3 has 15 amino acids. Germline assignment: CDR1 SGDLS and CDR2 YYNGEE. Here the CDR3 DNA reads TGTGCCAGCAGCGGACGGGACTTGAGGGGAGAGACCCAGTACTGC. Its protein is CASSGRDLRGETQYC.

This chain uses TRBV15 with TRBJ2-1, with D perhaps matching TRBD1 (6 bases). V was pared by 6 bases and J by 6 bases, with 15 bases between. The CDR3 is 14 residues long. Germline V gene lookup returns CDR1 LNHNV and CDR2 YYDKDF (reference sequence). For the CDR3, the DNA is TGTGCCACCAGAGTAAGGGTGGGGGCCAATGAGCAGTTCTTC. Its protein is CATRVRVGANEQFF.

The rearrangement links TRBV9 to TRBJ2-7, with a tentative D call TRBD2 (5 bases). The V gene's germline CDR1 is SGDLS and CDR2 YYNGEE. This CDR3 is 15 amino acids long. V was shortened by 0 bases and J by 6 bases, with 16 bases between the two germline ends. The chain's CDR3 is CASSVDGLGISEQYF. DNA of the CDR3: TGTGCCAGCAGCGTAGACGGACTGGGGATTTCCGAGCAGTACTTC.

The chain joins TRBV3-1 to TRBJ2-7; 7 bases align to TRBD1. The CDR3 has 16 amino acids. V lost 0 bases, J lost 0 bases, and 5 bases stayed unmatched. The germline gives CDR1 LGHDT, CDR2 YNNKEL (reference sequence). CDR3 region: CASSQEDRDSSYEQYF. The CDR3 DNA follows: TGTGCCAGCAGCCAAGAAGATCGGGACAGCTCCTACGAGCAGTACTTC.

This clonotype has ten or more counts. The V gene is TRBV20-1, the J gene TRBJ2-7, with 7 bases matching TRBD2. In germline, CDR1 is DFQATT, CDR2 SNEGSKA (reference sequence). This CDR3 is built from 13 residues. The ends lost 1 base at V and 7 bases at J; junction bases unmatched: 7. Written as DNA, the CDR3 is TGCAGTGCTAGAGTGGCGGGAGATTATGAGCAGTACTTC. It encodes CSARVAGDYEQYF.